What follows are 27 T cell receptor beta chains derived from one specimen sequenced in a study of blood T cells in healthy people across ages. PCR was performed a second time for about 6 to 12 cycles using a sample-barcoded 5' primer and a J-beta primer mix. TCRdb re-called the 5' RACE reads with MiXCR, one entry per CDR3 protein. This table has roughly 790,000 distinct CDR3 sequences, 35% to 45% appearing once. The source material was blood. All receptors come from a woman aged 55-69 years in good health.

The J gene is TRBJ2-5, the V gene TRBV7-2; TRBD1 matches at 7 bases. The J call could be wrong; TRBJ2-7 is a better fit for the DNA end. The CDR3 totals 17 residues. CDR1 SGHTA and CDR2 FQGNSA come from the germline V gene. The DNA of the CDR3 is TGTGCCAGCAGCTCAAGGGGCAGTACAGGGGTCTGGTACGAGCAGTACTTC. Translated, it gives CASSSRGSTGVWYEQYF.

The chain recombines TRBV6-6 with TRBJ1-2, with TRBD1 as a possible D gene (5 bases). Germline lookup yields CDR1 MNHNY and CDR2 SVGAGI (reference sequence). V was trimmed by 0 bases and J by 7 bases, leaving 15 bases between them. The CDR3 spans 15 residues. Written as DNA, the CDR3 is TGTGCCAGCAGTTACTCGAGCACTACGACAGTTGGCTACACCTTC. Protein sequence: CASSYSSTTTVGYTF.

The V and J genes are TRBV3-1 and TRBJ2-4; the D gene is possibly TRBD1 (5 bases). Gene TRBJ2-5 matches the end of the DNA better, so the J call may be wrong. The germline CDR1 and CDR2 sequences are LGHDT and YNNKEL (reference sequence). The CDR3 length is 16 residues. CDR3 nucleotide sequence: TGTGCCAGCAGCCAAGTGTGGGGTAGGACACGAGAGACCCAGTACTTC. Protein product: CASSQVWGRTRETQYF.

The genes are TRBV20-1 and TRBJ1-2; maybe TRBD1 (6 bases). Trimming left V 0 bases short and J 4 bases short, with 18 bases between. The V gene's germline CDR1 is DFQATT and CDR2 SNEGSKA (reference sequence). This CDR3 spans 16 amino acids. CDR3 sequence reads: CSARDRVGGALYGYTF. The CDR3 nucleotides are TGCAGTGCTAGAGATAGGGTCGGGGGCGCGCTCTATGGCTACACCTTC.

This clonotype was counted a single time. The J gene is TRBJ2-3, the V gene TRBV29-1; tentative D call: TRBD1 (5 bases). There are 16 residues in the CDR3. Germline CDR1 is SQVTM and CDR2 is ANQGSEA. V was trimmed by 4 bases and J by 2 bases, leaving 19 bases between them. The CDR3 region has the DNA TGCAGCGTTGTAAAGGGGTCATACTCGGACACAGATACGCAGTATTTT. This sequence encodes CSVVKGSYSDTDTQYF.

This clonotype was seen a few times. CDR3 region: CSATTSGGTGDTQYF. CDR3 coding DNA: TGCAGTGCTACGACGAGCGGGGGAACGGGGGATACGCAGTATTTT. The V call is TRBV20-1, the J call TRBJ2-3, with 8 bases aligning to TRBD2. The CDR3 spans 15 residues. Germline CDR1 is DFQATT and CDR2 is SNEGSKA (reference sequence). After removal of 4 bases from V and 6 bases from J, the junction contained 12 bases not matched to a gene.

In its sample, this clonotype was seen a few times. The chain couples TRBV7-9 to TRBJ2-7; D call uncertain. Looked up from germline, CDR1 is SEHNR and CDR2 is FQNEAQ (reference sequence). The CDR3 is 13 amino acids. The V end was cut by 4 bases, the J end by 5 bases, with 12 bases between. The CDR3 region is CASSSAFGDEQYF. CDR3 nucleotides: TGTGCCAGCAGCTCCGCTTTTGGGGACGAGCAGTACTTC. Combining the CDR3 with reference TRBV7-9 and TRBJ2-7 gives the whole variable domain DTGVSQNPRHKITKRGQNVTFRCDPISEHNRLYWYRQTLGQGPEFLTYFQNEAQLEKSRLLSDRFSAERPKGSFSTLEIQRTEQGDSAMYLCASSSAFGDEQYFGPGTRLTVT.

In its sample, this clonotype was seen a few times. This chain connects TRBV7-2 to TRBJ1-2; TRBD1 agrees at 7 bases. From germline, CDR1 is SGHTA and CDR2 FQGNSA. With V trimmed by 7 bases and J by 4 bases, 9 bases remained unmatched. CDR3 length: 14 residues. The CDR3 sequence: CASTPDRATYGYTF. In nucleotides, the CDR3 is TGTGCCAGCACCCCTGACAGGGCAACCTATGGCTACACCTTC.

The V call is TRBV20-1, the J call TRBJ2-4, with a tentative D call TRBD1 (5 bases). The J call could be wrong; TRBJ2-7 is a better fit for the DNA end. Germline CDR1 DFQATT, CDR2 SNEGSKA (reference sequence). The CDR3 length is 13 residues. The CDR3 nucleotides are TGCAGTGCTGAAGGCAGGGTTCAATACGAGCAGTACTTC. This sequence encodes CSAEGRVQYEQYF.

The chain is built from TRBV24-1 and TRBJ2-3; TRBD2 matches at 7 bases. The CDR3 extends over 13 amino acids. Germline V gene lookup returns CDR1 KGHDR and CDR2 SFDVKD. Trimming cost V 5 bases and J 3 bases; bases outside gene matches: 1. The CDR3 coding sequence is TGTGCCACCAGTGGCGGGAGAACAGATACGCAGTATTTT. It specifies CATSGGRTDTQYF.

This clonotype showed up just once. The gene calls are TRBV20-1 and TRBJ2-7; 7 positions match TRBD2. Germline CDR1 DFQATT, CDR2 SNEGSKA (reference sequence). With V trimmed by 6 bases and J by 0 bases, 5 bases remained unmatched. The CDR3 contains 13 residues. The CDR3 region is CSAQSGDSYEQYF. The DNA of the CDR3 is TGCAGTGCCCAGAGCGGGGACTCCTACGAGCAGTACTTC.

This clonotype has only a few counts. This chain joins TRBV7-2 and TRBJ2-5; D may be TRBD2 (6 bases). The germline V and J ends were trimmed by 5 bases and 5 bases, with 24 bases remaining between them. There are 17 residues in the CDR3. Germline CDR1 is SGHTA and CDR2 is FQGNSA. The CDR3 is CASSRLTRTGSEETQYF. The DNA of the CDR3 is TGTGCCAGCAGCAGGCTGACTAGGACTGGGTCTGAGGAGACCCAGTACTTC.

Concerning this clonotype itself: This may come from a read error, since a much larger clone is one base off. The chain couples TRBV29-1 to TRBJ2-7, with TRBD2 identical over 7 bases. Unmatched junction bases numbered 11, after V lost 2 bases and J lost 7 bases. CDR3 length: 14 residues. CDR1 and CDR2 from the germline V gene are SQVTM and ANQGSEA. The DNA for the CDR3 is TGCAGCGTTGAATGGCTAGCGGAGAGGAATGAGCAGTACTTC. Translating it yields CSVEWLAERNEQYF.

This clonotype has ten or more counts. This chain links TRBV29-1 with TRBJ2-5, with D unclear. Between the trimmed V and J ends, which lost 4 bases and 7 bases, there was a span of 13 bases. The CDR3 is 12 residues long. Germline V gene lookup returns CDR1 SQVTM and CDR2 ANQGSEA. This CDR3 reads CSVGGPDGTQYF. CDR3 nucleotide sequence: TGCAGCGTTGGTGGGCCCGACGGGACCCAGTACTTC.

The CDR3 DNA is TGTGCCAGCAGTTATGGACTGACGTCCCCTGATGATACGCAGTATTTT. Amino acids: CASSYGLTSPDDTQYF. This chain links TRBV6-6 with TRBJ2-3, with D perhaps TRBD2 (5 bases). The CDR3 contains 16 residues. Trimming took off 3 bases at V and 6 bases at J, with 19 bases between the two ends. The germline V gene has CDR1 MNHNY and CDR2 SVGAGI (reference sequence).

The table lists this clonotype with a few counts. The CDR3 sequence is CASSPLSTEAFF. In nucleotides, the CDR3 is TGTGCCAGCAGCCCCCTCAGCACTGAAGCTTTCTTT. This chain uses TRBV7-9 with TRBJ1-1; D call uncertain. This CDR3 has 12 amino acids. Between the trimmed V and J ends, which lost 5 bases and 4 bases, there was a span of 8 bases. The germline V gene has CDR1 SEHNR and CDR2 FQNEAQ (reference sequence).

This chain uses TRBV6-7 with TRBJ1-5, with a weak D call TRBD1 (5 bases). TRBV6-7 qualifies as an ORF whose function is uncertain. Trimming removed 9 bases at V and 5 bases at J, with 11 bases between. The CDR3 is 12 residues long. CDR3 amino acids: CASQEGYQPQHF. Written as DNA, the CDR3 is TGTGCCAGTCAGGAGGGGTATCAGCCCCAGCATTTT.

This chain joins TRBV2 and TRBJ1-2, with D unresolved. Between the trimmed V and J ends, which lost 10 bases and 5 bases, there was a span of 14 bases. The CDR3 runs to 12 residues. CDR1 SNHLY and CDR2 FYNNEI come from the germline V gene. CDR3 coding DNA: TGTGCCACCACCCCCGGGGTTTATGGCTACACCTTC. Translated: CATTPGVYGYTF. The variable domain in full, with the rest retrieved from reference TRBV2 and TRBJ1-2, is EPEVTQTPSHQVTQMGQEVILRCVPISNHLYFYWYRQILGQKVEFLVSFYNNEISEKSEIFDDQFSVERPDGSNFTLKIRSTKLEDSAMYFCATTPGVYGYTFGSGTRLTVV.

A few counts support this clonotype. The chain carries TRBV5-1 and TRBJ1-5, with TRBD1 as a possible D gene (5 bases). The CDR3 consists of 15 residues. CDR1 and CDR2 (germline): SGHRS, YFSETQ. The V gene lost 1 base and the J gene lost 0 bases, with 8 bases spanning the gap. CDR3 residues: CASSLSGTSNQPQHF. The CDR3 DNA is TGCGCCAGCAGCTTGTCAGGGACTAGCAATCAGCCCCAGCATTTT.

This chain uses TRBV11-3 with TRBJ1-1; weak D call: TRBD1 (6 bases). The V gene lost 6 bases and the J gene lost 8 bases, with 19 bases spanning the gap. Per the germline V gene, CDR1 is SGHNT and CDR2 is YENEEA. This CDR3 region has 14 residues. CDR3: CASRDSPESSEAFF. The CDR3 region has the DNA TGTGCCAGCAGGGACAGCCCTGAGTCTTCCGAAGCTTTCTTT.

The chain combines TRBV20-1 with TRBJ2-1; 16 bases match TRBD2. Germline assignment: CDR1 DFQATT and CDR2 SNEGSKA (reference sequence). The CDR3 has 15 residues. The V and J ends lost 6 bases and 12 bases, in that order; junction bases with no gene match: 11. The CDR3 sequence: CSAIVRGLAGGRQFF. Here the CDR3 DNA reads TGCAGTGCAATAGTCAGGGGACTAGCGGGAGGGAGGCAGTTCTTC.

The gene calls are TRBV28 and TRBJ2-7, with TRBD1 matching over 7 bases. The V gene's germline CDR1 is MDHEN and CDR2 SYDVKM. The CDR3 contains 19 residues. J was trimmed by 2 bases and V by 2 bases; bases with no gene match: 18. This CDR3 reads CASSLKISIGTASTYEQYF. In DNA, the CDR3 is TGTGCCAGCAGTTTAAAGATTAGTATCGGGACAGCATCCACCTACGAGCAGTACTTC.

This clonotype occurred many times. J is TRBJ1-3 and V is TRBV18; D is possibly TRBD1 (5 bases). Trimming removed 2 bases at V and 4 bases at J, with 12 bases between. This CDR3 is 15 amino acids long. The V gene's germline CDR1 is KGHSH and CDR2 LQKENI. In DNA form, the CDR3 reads TGTGCCAGCTCACCAGGCGGAGGGGAAGGAAACACCATATATTTT. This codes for CASSPGGGEGNTIYF.

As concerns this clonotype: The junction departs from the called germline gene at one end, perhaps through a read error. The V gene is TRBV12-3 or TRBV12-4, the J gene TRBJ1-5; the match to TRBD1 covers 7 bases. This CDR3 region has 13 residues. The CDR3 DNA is TGTGCCCGCAGTCGACAGGGAGGGCAGCCCCAGCATTTT. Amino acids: CARSRQGGQPQHF.

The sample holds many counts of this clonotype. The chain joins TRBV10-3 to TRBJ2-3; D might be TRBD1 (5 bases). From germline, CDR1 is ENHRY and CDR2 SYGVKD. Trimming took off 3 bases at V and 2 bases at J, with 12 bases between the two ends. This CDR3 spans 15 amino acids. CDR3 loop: CAISDVQDTTDTQYF. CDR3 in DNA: TGTGCCATCAGTGATGTACAGGACACCACAGATACGCAGTATTTT.

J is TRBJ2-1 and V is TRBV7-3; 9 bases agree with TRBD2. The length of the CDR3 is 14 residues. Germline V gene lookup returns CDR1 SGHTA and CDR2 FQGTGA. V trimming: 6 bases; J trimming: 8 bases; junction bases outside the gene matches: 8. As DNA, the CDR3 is TGTGCCAGCAGTTATACCGGGACTAGCTATGAGCAGTTCTTC. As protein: CASSYTGTSYEQFF.

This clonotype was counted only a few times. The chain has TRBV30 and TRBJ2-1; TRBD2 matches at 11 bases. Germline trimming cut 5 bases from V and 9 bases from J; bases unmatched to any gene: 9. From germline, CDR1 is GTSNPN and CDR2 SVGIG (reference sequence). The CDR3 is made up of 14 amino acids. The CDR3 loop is CAWDWWTSGREQFF. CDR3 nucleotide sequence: TGTGCCTGGGACTGGTGGACTAGCGGGCGTGAGCAGTTCTTC.